The 27 T cell receptor beta chains below all came from one sample that was sequenced in a study of blood T cell repertoires in COVID-19. Some clones are missing from TCRdb's copy, which holds only in-frame ones; the method was immunoSEQ multiplex PCR. The table has 150,000 to 200,000 clones, 80% seen once. Sequenced: peripheral blood. All receptors derive from a man aged 55 to 69 with acute or convalescent COVID-19.

In this sample, this clone turned up once. This chain links TRBV12-3 or TRBV12-4 with TRBJ2-7; TRBD2 aligns across 7 bases. Losses at the gene ends were 2 bases for V and 3 bases for J; bases not matched to a gene: 1. The CDR3 runs 13 residues. The CDR3 loop reads CASSLRGDYEQYF. As DNA, the CDR3 is TGTGCCAGCAGTTTACGGGGGGACTACGAGCAGTACTTC.

V is TRBV10-3 and J is TRBJ1-6, with D tentatively TRBD1 (6 bases). This CDR3 comprises 14 residues. Deletions cut 0 bases from V and 6 bases from J, with 6 bases between. The germline CDR1 and CDR2 sequences are ENHRY and SYGVKD. Written as DNA, the CDR3 is TGTGCCATCAGTGAGTCGGACAGTAATTCACCCCTCCACTTT. Translation gives CAISESDSNSPLHF.

The chain joins TRBV7-9 to TRBJ1-1, with TRBD1 as a possible D gene (6 bases). There are 14 residues in the CDR3. Germline CDR1 reads SEHNR; CDR2 reads FQNEAQ (reference sequence). Between the trimmed V and J ends, which lost 5 bases and 3 bases, there was a span of 13 bases. CDR3 in amino acids: CASSIQGTDTEAFF. The DNA for the CDR3 is TGTGCCAGCAGCATACAGGGTACGGACACTGAAGCTTTCTTT.

CDR3 residues: CASRMAGSTHTQYF. DNA for the CDR3: TGTGCCAGCAGAATGGCAGGCTCAACCCATACGCAGTATTTT. The chain recombines TRBV5-4 with TRBJ2-3; D is uncertain. With 5 bases removed from V and 7 bases from J, the gap between germline ends came to 17 bases. Germline V gene lookup returns CDR1 SGHNT and CDR2 YYREEE (reference sequence). The CDR3 runs to 14 residues.

The rearrangement links TRBV30 to TRBJ2-1, with D possibly matching TRBD2 (5 bases). The CDR3 spans 13 residues. Germline V gene sequence: CDR1 GTSNPN, CDR2 SVGIG (reference sequence). Trimming shortened V by 5 bases and J by 3 bases, and 11 bases separated the two germline ends. This CDR3 is CAWGEFGYNEQFF. The DNA of the CDR3 is TGTGCCTGGGGGGAGTTTGGCTACAATGAGCAGTTCTTC.

The rearrangement links TRBV19 to TRBJ1-2, with unresolved D. V gave up 3 bases and J gave up 2 bases, with 10 bases separating them. This CDR3 region has 14 residues. Germline V gene data show CDR1 as LNHDA and CDR2 as SQIVND (reference sequence). CDR3 bases: TGTGCCAGTAGTATGAGTGCGCTAAACTATGGCTACACCTTC. It is translated as CASSMSALNYGYTF. Combining the CDR3 with reference TRBV19 and TRBJ1-2 gives the whole variable domain DGGITQSPKYLFRKEGQNVTLSCEQNLNHDAMYWYRQDPGQGLRLIYYSQIVNDFQKGDIAEGYSVSREKKESFPLTVTSAQKNPTAFYLCASSMSALNYGYTFGSGTRLTVV.

The V gene is TRBV18, the J gene TRBJ2-6; D ambiguous. Trimming pared 3 bases from V and 0 bases from J, leaving 3 bases between. The germline gives CDR1 KGHSH, CDR2 LQKENI. This CDR3 has 14 amino acids. The CDR3 region has the DNA TGTGCCAGCTCACCCAGCTCTGGGGCCAACGTCCTGACTTTC. Translating gives CASSPSSGANVLTF.

The chain carries TRBV25-1 and TRBJ1-1; D not certain. The CDR3 sequence is 11 residues long. Deletions cut 5 bases from V and 5 bases from J, with 6 bases between. Germline V gene sequence: CDR1 MGHDK, CDR2 SYGVNS. CDR3 region: CASSSRTEAFF. CDR3 nucleotides: TGTGCCAGCAGTTCCAGGACTGAAGCTTTCTTT.

The chain joins TRBV7-8 to TRBJ1-5, with a tentative D call TRBD1 (5 bases). CDR3 size: 17 residues. V gave up 6 bases and J gave up 7 bases, with 25 bases separating them. Germline loops: CDR1 SGHVS, CDR2 FQNEAQ. The DNA of the CDR3 is TGTGCCAGCAGGTTACAGGAGAGGGAGACGCACGAACAGCCCCAGCATTTT. It specifies CASRLQERETHEQPQHF.

The chain has TRBV29-1 and TRBJ2-7; 7 nucleotides match TRBD1. V dropped 7 bases and J dropped 5; count of bases not matched to a gene: 11. This CDR3 is 13 amino acids long. CDR1 is SQVTM, CDR2 ANQGSEA, per germline. In DNA, the CDR3 is TGCAGCGGGTCCGGACAGGTCGACAACGAGCAGTACTTC. Its protein product is CSGSGQVDNEQYF.

CDR3 in amino acids: CASSLTSGMNEQFF. CDR3 nucleotides: TGTGCCAGCAGCCTTACTAGCGGGATGAATGAGCAGTTCTTC. The chain has TRBV7-9 and TRBJ2-1; 10 nucleotides agree with TRBD2. The ends lost 5 bases at V and 7 bases at J; junction bases unmatched: 5. Germline V gene sequence: CDR1 SEHNR, CDR2 FQNEAQ (reference sequence). The CDR3 contains 14 residues.

The chain carries TRBV2 and TRBJ2-7; 14 nucleotides agree with TRBD2. The CDR3 totals 14 residues. V was clipped by 6 bases and J by 5 bases; unmatched bases: 3. Germline V CDR1 and CDR2: SNHLY, FYNNEI. In nucleotides, the CDR3 is TGTGCCAGCAGGGAGGGACTAGCGGGAGACGAGCAGTACTTC. This codes for CASREGLAGDEQYF.

J is TRBJ1-1 and V is TRBV19, with D perhaps matching TRBD1 (5 bases). V was pared by 3 bases and J by 1 base, with 12 bases between. The CDR3 spans 15 residues. Germline CDR1 reads LNHDA; CDR2 reads SQIVND (reference sequence). DNA for the CDR3: TGTGCCAGTAGTATTGCGGGACTCAGGAACACTGAAGCTTTCTTT. It is translated as CASSIAGLRNTEAFF.

The sample holds a few counts of this clone. V gene TRBV12-5 combines with J gene TRBJ1-6; 8 bases are a match to TRBD1. Germline CDR1 is LGHNT and CDR2 is FRNRAP. The CDR3 loop spans 15 amino acids. After removal of 7 bases from V and 8 bases from J, the junction contained 10 bases not matched to a gene. The CDR3 nucleotides read TGTGCTAGTGCTCGCGGACAGGGTTCGGATTCACCCCTCCACTTT. Encoded protein: CASARGQGSDSPLHF.

The rearrangement joins TRBV9 to TRBJ2-7, with D perhaps matching TRBD2 (5 bases). The V and J ends lost 0 bases and 0 bases respectively, with 16 bases between them. The CDR3 sequence is 17 residues long. Looked up from germline, CDR1 is SGDLS and CDR2 is YYNGEE. The CDR3 sequence is CASSVDGLKDNSYEQYF. The CDR3 nucleotides are TGTGCCAGCAGCGTAGACGGACTTAAAGACAACTCCTACGAGCAGTACTTC.

The chain employs TRBV3-1 (or the pseudogene TRBV3-2) and TRBJ1-2, with 7 positions matching TRBD1. V was pared by 3 bases and J by 8 bases, with 9 bases of the junction left unmatched. The CDR3 contains 14 residues. Germline assignment: CDR1 LGHDT and CDR2 YNNKEL (reference sequence). The CDR3 here is CASSHLGDSRGYTF. CDR3 in DNA: TGTGCCAGCAGCCACCTTGGGGACAGTAGGGGCTACACCTTC.

The chain is built from TRBV7-2 and TRBJ2-5; the match to TRBD1 covers 9 bases. CDR1 SGHTA and CDR2 FQGNSA come from the germline V gene. J was trimmed by 4 bases and V by 4 bases; bases with no gene match: 7. The CDR3 has 15 residues. The DNA for the CDR3 is TGTGCCAGCAGCTCAACCGGGACAGGGAGAGAGACCCAGTACTTC. Translation gives CASSSTGTGRETQYF.

With regard to this clone: Mismatch with germline at one junction end may stem from a read error. The rearrangement uses TRBV7-2 and TRBJ1-1; maybe TRBD1 (5 bases). The CDR3 is 15 amino acids. Germline loops: CDR1 SGHTA, CDR2 FQGNSA. CDR3 bases: TGTGCCAGCAGCTTAGCGCCCGGGGGAAACAATGAAGCTTTCTTT. Amino acid sequence: CASSLAPGGNNEAFF.

This chain joins TRBV28 and TRBJ1-1, with TRBD1 as a possible D gene (5 bases). The CDR3 loop spans 15 amino acids. Germline V CDR1 and CDR2: MDHEN, SYDVKM. V lost 6 bases and J lost 7, with 21 bases in between. The CDR3 reads CASSAPGRAVGEAFF. CDR3 coding DNA: TGTGCCAGCAGCGCCCCCGGCAGGGCGGTAGGTGAAGCTTTCTTT.

This chain links TRBV21-1 with TRBJ2-7; the listed D gene, TRBD1, was not tested against the DNA. TRBV21-1 is flagged as a pseudogene. This CDR3 comprises 14 residues. CDR3 sequence (DNA): TGTGCCAGCAGCAAAGGCAGGATTTCCTACGAGCAGTACTTC. This sequence encodes CASSKGRISYEQYF.

This chain links TRBV29-1 with TRBJ2-3; D uncertain. Trimming left V 5 bases short and J 2 bases short, with 8 bases between. The CDR3 extends over 12 amino acids. Germline V gene data show CDR1 as SQVTM and CDR2 as ANQGSEA. The CDR3 protein is CSVWPFTDTQYF. CDR3 DNA: TGCAGCGTTTGGCCATTCACAGATACGCAGTATTTT.

This clone was counted a few times. As DNA, the CDR3 is TGTGCCAGCAGCTCGACAGGGAACGAGCAGTACTTC. Protein: CASSSTGNEQYF. The V gene is TRBV6-5, the J gene TRBJ2-7; the match to TRBD1 covers 7 bases. Trimming at V came to 6 bases and at J to 5 bases, leaving 4 bases not matched to a gene. Germline values: CDR1 MNHEY, CDR2 SVGAGI. The length of the CDR3 is 12 residues.

The chain couples TRBV3-1 (or the pseudogene TRBV3-2) to TRBJ2-3; possible D gene TRBD2, 5 bases. The CDR3 runs to 17 residues. Trimming took off 4 bases at V and 2 bases at J, with 19 bases between the two ends. Per the germline V gene, CDR1 is LGHDT and CDR2 is YNNKEL (reference sequence). CDR3 bases: TGTGCCAGCAGCCCCTTTCGGACTGACCCCTACACAGATACGCAGTATTTT. Amino acids: CASSPFRTDPYTDTQYF.

The chain has TRBV4-1 and TRBJ2-2; TRBD2 is a possible D gene (5 bases). This CDR3 has 18 residues. V was cut by 4 bases and J by 5 bases, with 23 bases left in between. CDR1 and CDR2 (germline): MGHRA, YSYEKL. The CDR3 spells CASSRSRTWAGLTGELFF. CDR3 sequence (DNA): TGCGCCAGCAGCCGCTCCCGTACTTGGGCAGGACTTACCGGGGAGCTGTTTTTT.

The gene calls are TRBV12-3 or TRBV12-4 and TRBJ2-1; 7 nucleotides agree with TRBD2. V was clipped by 3 bases and J by 15 bases; unmatched bases: 5. CDR3 length equals 11 residues. The CDR3: CASSLGGSSFF. The CDR3 DNA reads TGTGCCAGCAGTTTGGGGGGGAGTTCGTTCTTC.

V is TRBV18 and J is TRBJ2-3; no clear D gene. The CDR3 contains 17 residues. V was shortened by 3 bases and J by 0 bases, with 16 bases between the two germline ends. CDR1 and CDR2 from the germline V gene are KGHSH and LQKENI. CDR3: CASSPLQIRTSTDTQYF. The CDR3 DNA reads TGTGCCAGCTCACCCCTACAGATCCGCACTAGCACAGATACGCAGTATTTT.

The chain uses TRBV3-1 (or the pseudogene TRBV3-2) and TRBJ2-3, with 10 bases that match TRBD2. The CDR3 totals 17 residues. The V segment lost 2 bases and the J segment 2 bases; nucleotides outside the gene matches: 7. Germline lookup yields CDR1 LGHDT and CDR2 YNNKEL (reference sequence). Here the CDR3 DNA reads TGTGCCAGCAGCCAACCGGGGACTAGCGCTAACACAGATACGCAGTATTTT. It translates to CASSQPGTSANTDTQYF.